The entry below gives a single T cell receptor beta chain sequence along with its context. Its specificity is unknown. The data are from a study of shared clonotypes between healthy human individuals. The CD4+ fraction was divided into a CD45RA+ naive subset and a CD45RA-negative memory subset. Splitting of each subset's genomic DNA was done evenly across several immunoSEQ plates. Assay: immunoSEQ multiplex PCR; the TCRdb copy retains only in-frame clones and omits some. The sample yields roughly 2.4 million clones, 95% seen once. Regarding the study as a whole: Shared clonotypes across all four donors exceeded non-shared ones in generation probability. Naive subsets typically showed greater estimated richness than memory subsets.

The CDR3 has 13 residues. Germline V gives CDR1 MNHNS, CDR2 SASEGT. V lost 5 bases and J lost 1, with 8 bases in between. The TCR was taken from a man aged 18 to 29 in good health. The sample taken for sequencing was naive CD4+ T cells sorted from blood. The subset: CD45RA+ positively selected. The J gene is TRBJ2-5, the V gene TRBV6-1; possibly TRBD1 for D (6 bases). CDR3 coding DNA: TGTGCCAGCAGTACAGGGTTCCAAGAGACCCAGTACTTC. Translated, it gives CASSTGFQETQYF.